What follows are 20 T cell receptor beta chains derived from one specimen sequenced in a study of cytomegalovirus exposure and HLA in healthy donors. Clones were read by immunoSEQ multiplex PCR, and TCRdb kept only the in-frame ones, dropping some. The table records hundreds of thousands of clones, 90% of them present only once. Sequenced: PBMCs. Receptor source: a woman between 25 and 40 years old in good health and CMV-seronegative.

This chain links TRBV19 with TRBJ1-1; 10 bases are shared with TRBD1. Germline V lookup: CDR1 LNHDA, CDR2 SQIVND (reference sequence). The CDR3 extends over 15 amino acids. With 5 bases clipped from V and 4 bases from J, the junction kept 7 bases outside the gene matches. The CDR3 DNA sequence: TGTGCCAGTAGTCCATGGACAGGGGGGATCACTGAAGCTTTCTTT. Translation: CASSPWTGGITEAFF. Supplemented by reference TRBV19 and TRBJ1-1, the full variable domain reads DGGITQSPKYLFRKEGQNVTLSCEQNLNHDAMYWYRQDPGQGLRLIYYSQIVNDFQKGDIAEGYSVSREKKESFPLTVTSAQKNPTAFYLCASSPWTGGITEAFFGQGTRLTVV.

The J gene is TRBJ1-2, the V gene TRBV19, with 9 bases fitting TRBD1. The V gene end was trimmed by 8 bases and the J gene end by 4 bases; junction bases not matched to a gene: 8. CDR1 is LNHDA, CDR2 SQIVND, per germline (reference sequence). The CDR3 runs 14 residues. The CDR3, as DNA: TGTGCCAGTCAAACAGGGGGCCGTATCTATGGCTACACCTTC. Amino acids: CASQTGGRIYGYTF.

The chain links TRBV28 to TRBJ2-4; tentatively, D is TRBD1 or TRBD2 (5 bases each). In germline, CDR1 is MDHEN, CDR2 SYDVKM. Trimming took off 5 bases at V and 4 bases at J, with 12 bases between the two ends. The CDR3 is 14 residues long. The CDR3 DNA is TGTGCCAGCAGTCCCGGGACCCTGAAAAACATTCAGTACTTC. Encoded protein: CASSPGTLKNIQYF. Based on the CDR3 plus reference TRBV28 and TRBJ2-4, the full variable domain is DVKVTQSSRYLVKRTGEKVFLECVQDMDHENMFWYRQDPGLGLRLIYFSYDVKMKEKGDIPEGYSVSREKKERFSLILESASTNQTSMYLCASSPGTLKNIQYFGAGTRLSVL.

The chain has TRBV4-1 and TRBJ2-2, with TRBD2 as a possible D gene (6 bases). V gave up 2 bases and J gave up 2 bases, with 21 bases separating them. The germline V gene has CDR1 MGHRA and CDR2 YSYEKL. The CDR3 covers 19 residues. The CDR3 spells CASSQQDLMGSGNTGELFF. The CDR3 DNA is TGCGCCAGCAGCCAACAAGATTTAATGGGTAGCGGTAACACCGGGGAGCTGTTTTTT.

The rearrangement links TRBV11-2 to TRBJ2-7, with TRBD2 matching 9 bases. The CDR3 covers 15 residues. The ends lost 3 bases at V and 3 bases at J; junction bases unmatched: 6. The germline CDR1 and CDR2 sequences are SGHAT and FQNNGV. The CDR3 sequence is CASSLGSSGGYEQYF. The CDR3 DNA sequence: TGTGCCAGCAGCTTGGGGAGTAGCGGGGGCTACGAGCAGTACTTC.

V and J are TRBV9 and TRBJ2-2; D assignment may be TRBD1 or TRBD2 (5 bases each). The V end lost 3 bases, the J end lost 0 bases, and 18 bases lay between the germline ends. Looked up from germline, CDR1 is SGDLS and CDR2 is YYNGEE. The CDR3 extends over 18 amino acids. CDR3 bases: TGTGCCAGCAGCGGAGAAAGGGTGGGACCTCCGAACACCGGGGAGCTGTTTTTT. Residues: CASSGERVGPPNTGELFF.

V gene TRBV2 combines with J gene TRBJ1-1; D is unresolved. V was trimmed by 6 bases and J by 0 bases, leaving 8 bases between them. CDR3 length: 13 amino acids. Germline V lookup: CDR1 SNHLY, CDR2 FYNNEI. CDR3 DNA: TGTGCCAGCAGGGGCCCCATGAACACTGAAGCTTTCTTT. The encoded protein is CASRGPMNTEAFF.

In DNA form, the CDR3 reads TGCGCCAGCAGCTTGGTACAGGGGGCTGCCACTGAAGCTTTCTTT. Translation: CASSLVQGAATEAFF. The V call is TRBV5-1, the J call TRBJ1-1; 9 nucleotides match TRBD1. J gave up 4 bases and V 0 bases, and 4 bases lay outside the gene matches. The CDR3 contains 15 residues. Per the germline V gene, CDR1 is SGHRS and CDR2 is YFSETQ.

This clone was recorded once. The V and J genes are TRBV27 and TRBJ2-7, with 9 nucleotides matching TRBD2. Germline V lookup: CDR1 MNHEY, CDR2 SMNVEV (reference sequence). The CDR3 has 15 amino acids. J gave up 6 bases and V 6 bases, and 12 bases lay outside the gene matches. As DNA, the CDR3 is TGTGCCAGCAGGGGTGTCGCGGGAGGGTTCGCCGAGCAGTACTTC. The encoded protein is CASRGVAGGFAEQYF.

The rearrangement uses TRBV10-3 and TRBJ2-1; D is tentatively TRBD1 or TRBD2 (5 bases each). Germline assignment: CDR1 ENHRY and CDR2 SYGVKD. The V and J ends lost 6 bases and 10 bases respectively, with 16 bases between them. The CDR3 consists of 13 residues. CDR3 region: CAIRTQGTGEQFF. The DNA for the CDR3 is TGTGCCATCAGAACCCAGGGAACGGGGGAGCAGTTCTTC.

The rearrangement joins TRBV6-5 to TRBJ1-3; D call uncertain. The CDR3 length is 16 residues. Trimming took 1 base from V and 0 from J, leaving 10 bases between them. The germline gives CDR1 MNHEY, CDR2 SVGAGI. In DNA form, the CDR3 reads TGTGCCAGCAGTTACTTCTCGGTTAGCTCTGGAAACACCATATATTTT. Translating gives CASSYFSVSSGNTIYF.

V and J are TRBV19 and TRBJ2-7; no clear D. Trimming took off 3 bases at V and 3 bases at J, with 12 bases between the two ends. The CDR3 contains 14 residues. CDR1 is LNHDA and CDR2 is SQIVND in the germline V gene (reference sequence). The CDR3 sequence: CASSMGLRVYEQYF. The CDR3 region has the DNA TGTGCCAGTAGTATGGGTCTCCGAGTCTACGAGCAGTACTTC.

This clone was found a few times. This rearrangement joins TRBV29-1 to TRBJ1-2; 9 nucleotides line up with TRBD1. With V trimmed by 4 bases and J by 5 bases, 2 bases remained unmatched. The CDR3 totals 12 residues. Germline V gives CDR1 SQVTM, CDR2 ANQGSEA. For the CDR3, the DNA is TGCAGCGTTGTGACAGGGGGTTATGGCTACACCTTC. As protein: CSVVTGGYGYTF. Supplemented by reference TRBV29-1 and TRBJ1-2, the full variable domain reads SAVISQKPSRDICQRGTSLTIQCQVDSQVTMMFWYRQQPGQSLTLIATANQGSEATYESGFVIDKFPISRPNLTFSTLTVSNMSPEDSSIYLCSVVTGGYGYTFGSGTRLTVV.

The genes are TRBV6-1 and TRBJ2-7, with a possible D match to TRBD1 (5 bases). Between the trimmed V and J ends, which lost 7 bases and 4 bases, there was a span of 8 bases. This CDR3 comprises 11 residues. Germline assignment: CDR1 MNHNS and CDR2 SASEGT. CDR3 coding DNA: TGTGCCAGCACGAGACAGTACGAGCAGTACTTC. Amino acid sequence: CASTRQYEQYF.

The chain carries TRBV5-6 and TRBJ1-2; D not resolved. The CDR3 runs 13 residues. Trimming cost V 1 base and J 1 base, with 5 bases left between them. Germline CDR1 reads SGHDT; CDR2 reads YYEEEE. The CDR3 DNA reads as TGTGCCAGCAGCTTGAACAGTAACTATGGCTACACCTTC. It encodes CASSLNSNYGYTF.

The gene calls are TRBV7-8 and TRBJ1-3; possibly TRBD1 for D (5 bases). The CDR3 runs 15 residues. Germline assignment: CDR1 SGHVS and CDR2 FQNEAQ. V dropped 5 bases and J dropped 0 bases, with 11 bases sitting between them. CDR3 loop: CASSGRDGSGNTIYF. In DNA, the CDR3 is TGTGCCAGCAGCGGACGGGACGGCTCTGGAAACACCATATATTTT.

This chain links TRBV5-4 with TRBJ2-6, with 7 bases matching TRBD2. V lost 2 bases to trimming and J lost 1 base; unmatched junction nucleotides: 6. Germline CDR1 and CDR2: SGHNT and YYREEE (reference sequence). The CDR3 extends over 17 amino acids. CDR3 coding DNA: TGTGCCAGCAGCTTAGGACTAGGAACTTCTGGGGCCAACGTCCTGACTTTC. It yields the protein CASSLGLGTSGANVLTF. Combining the CDR3 with reference TRBV5-4 and TRBJ2-6 gives the whole variable domain ETGVTQSPTHLIKTRGQQVTLRCSSQSGHNTVSWYQQALGQGPQFIFQYYREEENGRGNFPPRFSGLQFPNYSSELNVNALELDDSALYLCASSLGLGTSGANVLTFGAGSRLTVL.

This clone was detected only a few times. DNA of the CDR3: TGTGCCAGCAGTTTTGGCAGGGGTCGCGAGCAGTACTTC. Protein sequence: CASSFGRGREQYF. The rearrangement joins TRBV27 to TRBJ2-7, with a weak D call TRBD1 (6 bases). The V and J ends lost 3 bases and 6 bases respectively, with 12 bases between them. Germline V gene data show CDR1 as MNHEY and CDR2 as SMNVEV (reference sequence). The CDR3 sequence is 13 residues long.

The rearrangement links TRBV2 to TRBJ1-1; the match to TRBD1 covers 10 bases. The CDR3 loop spans 16 amino acids. V lost 4 bases, J lost 0 bases, and 5 bases stayed unmatched. Germline V gives CDR1 SNHLY, CDR2 FYNNEI. The CDR3 region has the DNA TGTGCCAGCAGTGCGAGACAGGGGGCGGTGAACACTGAAGCTTTCTTT. It codes for CASSARQGAVNTEAFF.

The rearrangement uses TRBV4-1 and TRBJ1-4; tentatively, D is TRBD1 (6 bases). This CDR3 contains 15 residues. V was pared by 0 bases and J by 3 bases, with 8 bases between. Germline V CDR1 and CDR2: MGHRA, YSYEKL. The CDR3 coding sequence is TGCGCCAGCAGCCAAGACAGGGGACCTAATGAAAAACTGTTTTTT. It specifies CASSQDRGPNEKLFF.